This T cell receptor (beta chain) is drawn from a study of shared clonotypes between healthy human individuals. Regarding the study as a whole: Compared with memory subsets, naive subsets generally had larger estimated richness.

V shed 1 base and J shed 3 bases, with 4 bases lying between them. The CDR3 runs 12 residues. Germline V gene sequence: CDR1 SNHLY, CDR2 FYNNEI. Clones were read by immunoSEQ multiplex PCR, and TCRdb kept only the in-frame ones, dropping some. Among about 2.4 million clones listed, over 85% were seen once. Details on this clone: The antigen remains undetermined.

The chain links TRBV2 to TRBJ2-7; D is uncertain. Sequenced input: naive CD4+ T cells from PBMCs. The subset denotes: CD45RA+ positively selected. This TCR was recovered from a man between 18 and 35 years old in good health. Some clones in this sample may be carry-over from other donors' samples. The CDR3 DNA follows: TGTGCCAGCAGTGAAGACCTCTACGAGCAGTACTTC. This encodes CASSEDLYEQYF. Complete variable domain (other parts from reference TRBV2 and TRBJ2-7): EPEVTQTPSHQVTQMGQEVILRCVPISNHLYFYWYRQILGQKVEFLVSFYNNEISEKSEIFDDQFSVERPDGSNFTLKIRSTKLEDSAMYFCASSEDLYEQYFGPGTRLTVT.